Following are 10 T cell receptor beta chains from one sample sequenced in a study of T cells in Graves' hyperthyroidism and ophthalmopathy. RNA transcripts served as the template for amplifying TCR beta CDR3 regions. Primed by the HTBI set, a first-round RT-PCR was run on the TCR CDR3. TCRdb re-derived calls from the multiplex PCR reads in MiXCR, one entry per CDR3 protein. The sample lists about 530,000 distinct CDR3 sequences, under 20% occurring once. The specimen was blood. The receptor set was obtained from a young woman with Graves' ophthalmopathy.

The V and J genes are TRBV6-1 and TRBJ2-5, with D possibly being TRBD1 or TRBD2 (6 bases each). CDR3 size: 15 residues. Between the trimmed V and J ends, which lost 6 bases and 4 bases, there was a span of 18 bases. Per germline, CDR1 MNHNS and CDR2 SASEGT. CDR3 coding DNA: TGTGCCAGCAGGGACAGACTCCCCGGGGGAGAGACCCAGTACTTC. It translates to CASRDRLPGGETQYF.

Worth noting for this clonotype: A read error is possible here, since a much larger clone lies one base away. The conserved closing phenylalanine or tryptophan is absent in this CDR3, likely reflecting a read error. The rearrangement uses TRBV7-8 and TRBJ1-3, with a tentative D call TRBD1 (5 bases). The CDR3 length is 14 residues. Germline loops: CDR1 SGHVS, CDR2 FQNEAQ. The ends were cut back, 6 bases at V and 0 bases at J, with 9 bases in the middle. The CDR3 coding sequence is TGTGCCAGCAGGGTAGGGGTCTCTGGAAACACCATATATCTT. Translation: CASRVGVSGNTIYL.

V gene TRBV4-2 combines with J gene TRBJ2-3, with 9 bases aligning to TRBD2. Germline V gene lookup returns CDR1 LGHNA and CDR2 YNFKEQ. The CDR3 has 14 residues. V dropped 2 bases and J dropped 6; count of bases not matched to a gene: 3. The CDR3 sequence is CASSQRRGGDTQYF. In nucleotides, the CDR3 is TGTGCCAGCAGCCAACGGCGGGGGGGGGATACGCAGTATTTT.

Ten or more counts support this clonotype. The chain has TRBV6-1 and TRBJ2-3, with TRBD2 matching 9 bases. Losses at the gene ends were 6 bases for V and 2 bases for J; bases not matched to a gene: 3. The germline CDR1 and CDR2 sequences are MNHNS and SASEGT. The CDR3 is 14 residues long. CDR3 region: CASRSGRLTDTQYF. The CDR3 nucleotides are TGTGCCAGCAGGAGCGGGAGGCTCACAGATACGCAGTATTTT.

The rearrangement joins TRBV5-1 to TRBJ2-5; 13 bases match TRBD2. The CDR3 extends over 17 amino acids. The germline V gene has CDR1 SGHRS and CDR2 YFSETQ. J was trimmed by 5 bases and V by 0 bases; bases with no gene match: 7. The CDR3 DNA sequence: TGCGCCAGCAGCTTGGGACTAGCGGGGGGACCAGAGGAGACCCAGTACTTC. Translation: CASSLGLAGGPEETQYF. Filled out from reference TRBV5-1 and TRBJ2-5, the complete variable domain reads KAGVTQTPRYLIKTRGQQVTLSCSPISGHRSVSWYQQTPGQGLQFLFEYFSETQRNKGNFPGRFSGRQFSNSRSEMNVSTLELGDSALYLCASSLGLAGGPEETQYFGPGTRLLVL.

This chain links TRBV20-1 with TRBJ2-1; perhaps TRBD2 as D (6 bases). The CDR3 length is 18 residues. V was pared by 5 bases and J by 5 bases, with 28 bases between. The germline CDR1 and CDR2 sequences are DFQATT and SNEGSKA (reference sequence). CDR3 sequence: CSAVPVGSGLDLDNEQFF. DNA for the CDR3: TGCAGTGCTGTCCCGGTGGGGTCGGGACTCGACCTTGACAATGAGCAGTTCTTC.

This clonotype has just a few counts. This rearrangement joins TRBV9 to TRBJ2-7, with D possibly matching TRBD1 (5 bases). The CDR3 consists of 14 residues. The germline V gene has CDR1 SGDLS and CDR2 YYNGEE. V lost 0 bases and J 6 bases, leaving 13 bases between the germline ends. The CDR3 DNA reads TGTGCCAGCAGCGTAGGCCCAGTAGGGGTCGAGCAGTACTTC. Protein sequence: CASSVGPVGVEQYF.

This clonotype was counted between two and nine times. The chain carries TRBV9 and TRBJ2-7; 8 bases agree with TRBD1. Germline loops: CDR1 SGDLS, CDR2 YYNGEE. Trimming took 2 bases from V and 3 from J; bases not matched to a gene: 7. The CDR3 spans 15 residues. For the CDR3, the DNA is TGTGCCAGCAGCGTTGAGACAGGGGCGGGCTACGAGCAGTACTTC. Amino acid sequence: CASSVETGAGYEQYF.

The CDR3: CAITKDSSSYNEQFF. The CDR3 DNA sequence: TGTGCCATCACCAAAGACTCCAGCTCCTACAATGAGCAGTTCTTC. The chain links TRBV10-3 to TRBJ2-1; no clear D. The germline V and J ends were trimmed by 7 bases and 0 bases, with 13 bases remaining between them. This CDR3 spans 15 amino acids. The V gene's germline CDR1 is ENHRY and CDR2 SYGVKD.

This clonotype was seen more than once but under ten times. The chain combines TRBV19 with TRBJ2-5; D ambiguous. The CDR3 extends over 12 amino acids. Germline CDR1 is LNHDA and CDR2 is SQIVND (reference sequence). V was clipped by 4 bases and J by 7 bases, with 10 bases between them. The CDR3 loop reads CASSNDVGTQYF. DNA of the CDR3: TGTGCCAGTAGTAACGATGTCGGGACCCAGTACTTC. The full variable domain, rest sourced from reference TRBV19 and TRBJ2-5, is DGGITQSPKYLFRKEGQNVTLSCEQNLNHDAMYWYRQDPGQGLRLIYYSQIVNDFQKGDIAEGYSVSREKKESFPLTVTSAQKNPTAFYLCASSNDVGTQYFGPGTRLLVL.